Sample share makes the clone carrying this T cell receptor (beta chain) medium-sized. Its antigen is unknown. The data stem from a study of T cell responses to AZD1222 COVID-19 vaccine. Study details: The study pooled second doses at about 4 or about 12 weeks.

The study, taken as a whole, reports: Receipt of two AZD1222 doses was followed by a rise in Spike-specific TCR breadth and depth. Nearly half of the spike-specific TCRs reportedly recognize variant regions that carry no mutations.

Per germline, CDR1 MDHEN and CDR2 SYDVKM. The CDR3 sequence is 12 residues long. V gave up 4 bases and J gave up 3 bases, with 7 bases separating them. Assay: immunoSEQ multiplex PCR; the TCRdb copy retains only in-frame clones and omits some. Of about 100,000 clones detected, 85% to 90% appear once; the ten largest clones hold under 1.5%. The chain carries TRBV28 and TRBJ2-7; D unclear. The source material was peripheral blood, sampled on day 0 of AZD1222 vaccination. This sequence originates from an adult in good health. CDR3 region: CASSSQSYEQYF. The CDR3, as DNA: TGTGCCAGCAGTTCACAGAGCTACGAGCAGTACTTC.